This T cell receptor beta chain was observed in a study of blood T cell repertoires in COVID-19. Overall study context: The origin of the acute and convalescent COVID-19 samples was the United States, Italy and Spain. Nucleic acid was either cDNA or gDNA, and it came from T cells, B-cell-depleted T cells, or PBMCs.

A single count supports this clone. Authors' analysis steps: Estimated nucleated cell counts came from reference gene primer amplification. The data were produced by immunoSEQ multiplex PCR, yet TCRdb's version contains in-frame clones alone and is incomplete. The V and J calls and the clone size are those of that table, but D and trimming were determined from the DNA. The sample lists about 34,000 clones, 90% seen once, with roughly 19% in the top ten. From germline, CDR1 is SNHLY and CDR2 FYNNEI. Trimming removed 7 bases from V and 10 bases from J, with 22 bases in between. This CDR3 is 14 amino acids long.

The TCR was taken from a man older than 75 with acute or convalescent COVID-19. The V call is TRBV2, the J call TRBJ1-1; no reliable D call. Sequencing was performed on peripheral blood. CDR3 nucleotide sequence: TGTGCCAGCATAGGAGAGGGTGGTATACTAACAGCTTTCTTT. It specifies CASIGEGGILTAFF.